The 21 T cell receptor beta chains below were found in one sample sequenced in a study of response to subunit inactivated influenza vaccine. TCRdb re-derived calls from the RT-PCR reads in MiXCR, one entry per CDR3 protein. The sample has around 500,000 distinct CDR3 sequences, roughly 9.8% seen once. The sequencing here drew on PBMCs from blood, taken more than 35 days after vaccination. The source of these receptors is a man in his forties or fifties who received an inactivated influenza vaccine.

This clonotype was counted a few times. The chain joins TRBV6-1 to TRBJ2-1; D may be TRBD2 (6 bases). Germline-derived CDR1 and CDR2 are MNHNS and SASEGT. This CDR3 comprises 14 residues. Deletions cut 8 bases from V and 4 bases from J, with 15 bases between. CDR3 loop: CASLRGGAYNEQFF. CDR3 in DNA: TGTGCCAGCCTAAGGGGAGGAGCTTACAATGAGCAGTTCTTC.

This chain links TRBV20-1 with TRBJ2-1; 7 bases are shared with TRBD1. The V segment lost 5 bases and the J segment 5 bases; nucleotides outside the gene matches: 6. Germline values: CDR1 DFQATT, CDR2 SNEGSKA (reference sequence). The CDR3 sequence is 13 residues long. CDR3 sequence (DNA): TGCAGTGCTTCACGGGACAGCAACAATGAGCAGTTCTTC. Translation: CSASRDSNNEQFF.

The chain is built from TRBV29-1 and TRBJ2-1; TRBD1 agrees at 9 bases. V lost 7 bases and J lost 4; bases outside the gene matches: 11. Germline-derived CDR1 and CDR2 are SQVTM and ANQGSEA. The CDR3 is made up of 15 amino acids. The CDR3 bases are TGCAGCGATCTCTTGGGGGGACAGGGATACAATGAGCAGTTCTTC. This gives the protein CSDLLGGQGYNEQFF.

This clonotype was detected ten times or more. V is TRBV5-1 and J is TRBJ2-1, with 9 bases fitting TRBD2. CDR1 is SGHRS, CDR2 YFSETQ, per germline. V was pared by 0 bases and J by 6 bases, with 7 bases of the junction left unmatched. The CDR3 has 16 residues. The CDR3 coding sequence is TGCGCCAGCAGCTTGGCCGGAACTAGCGGGCTCAATGAGCAGTTCTTC. Its translation is CASSLAGTSGLNEQFF.

This clonotype has just a few counts. The chain recombines TRBV7-9 with TRBJ2-1; tentatively, D is TRBD1 (5 bases). The ends were cut back, 0 bases at V and 6 bases at J, with 9 bases in the middle. The germline V gene encodes CDR1 SEHNR and CDR2 FQNEAQ (reference sequence). The CDR3 sequence is 14 residues long. CDR3 sequence reads: CASSLAIQGNEQFF. In DNA form, the CDR3 reads TGTGCCAGCAGCTTAGCGATTCAGGGCAATGAGCAGTTCTTC.

This clonotype was counted a few times. The rearrangement uses TRBV12-3 or TRBV12-4 and TRBJ2-2; TRBD2 agrees at 12 bases. There are 17 residues in the CDR3. With V trimmed by 3 bases and J by 7 bases, 9 bases remained unmatched. The CDR3 coding sequence is TGTGCCAGCAGTTTTTACCTAGCGGGGGGGCTGATCGGGGAGCTGTTTTTT. Amino acids: CASSFYLAGGLIGELFF.

The chain recombines TRBV12-3 or TRBV12-4 with TRBJ2-2; 7 nucleotides match TRBD2. V shed 3 bases and J 4 bases; nucleotides not matched to a gene: 8. The CDR3 length is 16 residues. The CDR3 nucleotides read TGTGCCAGCAGTTTTCTGGGAGGGACGAGCACCGGGGAGCTGTTTTTT. Translated: CASSFLGGTSTGELFF.

The table lists this clonotype with many counts. The CDR3 sequence: CASSFGRLGYEQYF. The CDR3 region has the DNA TGTGCCAGCAGCTTCGGACGCTTGGGGTACGAGCAGTACTTC. The chain employs TRBV5-5 and TRBJ2-7; D ambiguous. V lost 2 bases, J lost 4 bases, and 13 bases lay in between. The CDR3 consists of 14 residues. Germline V gene lookup returns CDR1 SGHKS and CDR2 YYEKEE (reference sequence).

The rearrangement joins TRBV4-2 to TRBJ2-3; TRBD2 matches at 11 bases. The CDR3 has 19 amino acids. Germline CDR1 and CDR2: LGHNA and YNFKEQ. Trimming at V came to 0 bases and at J to 7 bases, leaving 15 bases not matched to a gene. The CDR3 DNA sequence: TGTGCCAGCAGCCAAGACTGGTCTAGCGGGAGGTCCTCCATGAATACGCAGTATTTT. Translating gives CASSQDWSSGRSSMNTQYF.

There are a few counts of this clonotype. The J gene is TRBJ2-2, the V gene TRBV20-1; D is ambiguous. The CDR3 has 13 amino acids. The V end was cut by 7 bases, the J end by 5 bases, with 14 bases between. Per the germline V gene, CDR1 is DFQATT and CDR2 is SNEGSKA (reference sequence). The CDR3 spells CSESRLMTGELFF. CDR3 nucleotides: TGCAGTGAAAGCCGGTTAATGACCGGGGAGCTGTTTTTT.

This chain uses TRBV6-2 or TRBV6-3 with TRBJ1-2; D unclear. Per germline, CDR1 MNHEY and CDR2 SVGEGT. The CDR3 is 13 amino acids. Trimming cost V 5 bases and J 6 bases, with 13 bases left between them. The CDR3 region is CASSKMGSNGYTF. The CDR3 bases are TGTGCCAGCAGTAAAATGGGGTCAAATGGCTACACCTTC.

CDR3 region: CASSYGFGDHLANQPQHF. In DNA form, the CDR3 reads TGTGCCAGCAGCTATGGCTTTGGGGATCACTTGGCCAATCAGCCCCAGCATTTT. The chain is built from TRBV11-1 and TRBJ1-5; unclear D gene. This CDR3 region has 18 residues. The germline V gene encodes CDR1 SGHAT and CDR2 FQDESV (reference sequence). The V and J ends lost 4 bases and 3 bases respectively, with 22 bases between them.

This clonotype was detected many times. The chain combines TRBV5-1 with TRBJ1-4; D might be TRBD1 (5 bases). Germline-derived CDR1 and CDR2 are SGHRS and YFSETQ. CDR3 size: 14 residues. Trimming took 4 bases from V and 8 from J, leaving 15 bases between them. CDR3 in amino acids: CASSVMGEEEKLFF. CDR3 nucleotides: TGCGCCAGCAGCGTGATGGGGGAGGAAGAAAAACTGTTTTTT.

The chain couples TRBV6-1 to TRBJ2-7, with D perhaps matching TRBD2 (6 bases). Germline V CDR1 and CDR2: MNHNS, SASEGT. This CDR3 has 13 amino acids. Trimming left V 7 bases short and J 0 bases short, with 10 bases between. The CDR3 bases are TGTGCCAGCACACCGGGAGTCTCCTACGAGCAGTACTTC. It translates to CASTPGVSYEQYF.

The chain employs TRBV2 and TRBJ2-2; no definite D call. Trimming stripped 6 bases from V and 2 bases from J, with 7 bases between. Germline V lookup: CDR1 SNHLY, CDR2 FYNNEI. CDR3 length: 13 residues. The CDR3: CASRIDNTGELFF. In DNA form, the CDR3 reads TGTGCCAGCAGGATAGACAACACCGGGGAGCTGTTTTTT.

V and J are TRBV28 and TRBJ2-7; no clear D. Germline CDR1 is MDHEN and CDR2 is SYDVKM. This CDR3 region has 14 residues. V was clipped by 6 bases and J by 6 bases, with 18 bases between them. CDR3 residues: CASSPGSGFREQYF. Here the CDR3 DNA reads TGTGCCAGCAGCCCAGGCTCAGGTTTTCGCGAGCAGTACTTC. The full variable domain, with the rest looked up from reference TRBV28 and TRBJ2-7, is DVKVTQSSRYLVKRTGEKVFLECVQDMDHENMFWYRQDPGLGLRLIYFSYDVKMKEKGDIPEGYSVSREKKERFSLILESASTNQTSMYLCASSPGSGFREQYFGPGTRLTVT.

This clonotype was counted ten times or more. The CDR3 protein is CASSLGQGLISYEQYF. In nucleotides, the CDR3 is TGTGCCAGCAGTTTAGGGCAGGGATTGATCTCCTACGAGCAGTACTTC. The chain has TRBV12-3 or TRBV12-4 and TRBJ2-7; D might be TRBD1 (5 bases). Trimming pared 1 base from V and 0 bases from J, leaving 13 bases between. The length of the CDR3 is 16 residues.

This clonotype was seen a few times. The V and J genes are TRBV6-6 and TRBJ2-7, with a tentative D call TRBD2 (5 bases). The length of the CDR3 is 13 residues. The germline CDR1 and CDR2 sequences are MNHNY and SVGAGI (reference sequence). Trimming took off 0 bases at V and 5 bases at J, with 8 bases between the two ends. The CDR3 DNA is TGTGCCAGCAGTTACTCGGAGGCGGACGAGCAGTACTTC. Amino acid sequence: CASSYSEADEQYF.

In this sample, this clonotype turned up many times. V usage is TRBV7-2 and J usage is TRBJ2-7; D might be TRBD2 (6 bases). Germline CDR1 is SGHTA and CDR2 is FQGNSA. The CDR3 has 14 residues. V was trimmed by 0 bases and J by 6 bases, leaving 12 bases between them. CDR3 sequence: CASSLARQGGEQYF. In DNA, the CDR3 is TGTGCCAGCAGCTTAGCTCGCCAGGGAGGCGAGCAGTACTTC.

This clonotype was picked up a small number of times. The chain recombines TRBV5-1 with TRBJ2-5; D might be TRBD1 or TRBD2, each matching 5 bases. CDR3 length equals 15 residues. Trimming removed 1 base at V and 10 bases at J, with 20 bases between. The germline CDR1 and CDR2 sequences are SGHRS and YFSETQ. The CDR3 nucleotides read TGCGCCAGCAGCTTGCGCGTTGGGACCGCATCACACCAGTACTTC. Translating gives CASSLRVGTASHQYF.

This clonotype was counted at least ten times. The chain has TRBV7-2 and TRBJ1-2, with 9 positions matching TRBD1. The CDR3 contains 16 residues. Germline trimming cut 2 bases from V and 4 bases from J; bases unmatched to any gene: 8. Per the germline V gene, CDR1 is SGHTA and CDR2 is FQGNSA. The CDR3 DNA is TGTGCCAGCAGCTTAAACGAAGGGACAGGGCTCTATGGCTACACCTTC. Protein: CASSLNEGTGLYGYTF. The complete variable domain, with remaining parts taken from reference TRBV7-2 and TRBJ1-2, reads GAGVSQSPSNKVTEKGKDVELRCDPISGHTALYWYRQSLGQGLEFLIYFQGNSAPDKSGLPSDRFSAERTGGSVSTLTIQRTQQEDSAVYLCASSLNEGTGLYGYTFGSGTRLTVV.